These 5 T cell receptor beta chains were sequenced from one sample in a study of cytomegalovirus exposure and HLA in healthy donors. The study ran its PCR with 60 Vbeta and 13 Jbeta primers. The repertoire was sequenced with immunoSEQ multiplex PCR; TCRdb's copy has only in-frame clones and lacks some. The sample records 150,000 to 200,000 clones, approximately 88% being singletons. Sequencing input: PBMCs. The receptor set was obtained from a boy younger than 18 in good health and CMV-seronegative.

The chain has TRBV5-3 and TRBJ1-5; D gene ambiguous. TRBV5-3 is filed as an ORF, its function uncertain. V was trimmed by 1 base and J by 7 bases, leaving 18 bases between them. The CDR3 is 16 residues long. CDR3 DNA sequence: TGTGCCAGAAGCTTGACCTGCGTGGGGAGCAGGCAGCCCCAGCATTTT. The encoded protein is CARSLTCVGSRQPQHF.

In its sample, this clone was seen a few times. The rearrangement links TRBV19 to TRBJ2-4; 10 bases line up with TRBD1. In germline, CDR1 is LNHDA, CDR2 SQIVND (reference sequence). The length of the CDR3 is 14 residues. V trimming: 6 bases; J trimming: 7 bases; junction bases outside the gene matches: 6. The CDR3 loop reads CASSTTGQGNIQYF. The CDR3 DNA reads TGTGCCAGTAGCACAACGGGACAGGGGAACATTCAGTACTTC.

The rearrangement uses TRBV7-9 and TRBJ2-7, with a weak D call TRBD1 (5 bases). The CDR3 is 14 residues long. CDR1 SEHNR and CDR2 FQNEAQ come from the germline V gene (reference sequence). With 3 bases removed from V and 3 bases from J, the gap between germline ends came to 12 bases. The DNA of the CDR3 is TGTGCCAGCAGCTTGATCACAGGCGTCTACGAGCAGTACTTC. It translates to CASSLITGVYEQYF. Based on the CDR3 plus reference TRBV7-9 and TRBJ2-7, the full variable domain is DTGVSQNPRHKITKRGQNVTFRCDPISEHNRLYWYRQTLGQGPEFLTYFQNEAQLEKSRLLSDRFSAERPKGSFSTLEIQRTEQGDSAMYLCASSLITGVYEQYFGPGTRLTVT.

The gene calls are TRBV7-9 and TRBJ2-7; 13 bases fit TRBD2. The V gene end was trimmed by 2 bases and the J gene end by 7 bases; junction bases not matched to a gene: 11. Germline assignment: CDR1 SEHNR and CDR2 FQNEAQ (reference sequence). The CDR3 extends over 17 amino acids. The CDR3 DNA sequence: TGTGCCAGCAGCTTATTTATCCGGACTAGCGGGAGTGATGAGCAGTACTTC. This sequence encodes CASSLFIRTSGSDEQYF.

The CDR3 DNA follows: TGTGCCAGCAGCCTCCGGACAGGGGGGTCGAGGGAGCAGTTCTTC. Translating gives CASSLRTGGSREQFF. V is TRBV7-2 and J is TRBJ2-1; 10 bases align to TRBD1. V lost 5 bases, J lost 10 bases, and 11 bases stayed unmatched. There are 15 residues in the CDR3. From germline, CDR1 is SGHTA and CDR2 FQGNSA.